Shown below are 7 T cell receptor beta chains from a single sample sequenced in a study of CD8 T cells in ankylosing spondylitis. TCRdb analysed the 5' RACE reads with MiXCR anew, one entry per CDR3 protein. The table lists 200,000 to 300,000 distinct CDR3 sequences, roughly a tenth of them singletons. The sequenced material came from blood, either unsorted or a sorted T cell fraction (not recorded which). The source is a male donor with ankylosing spondylitis or in good health (not recorded which).

The chain combines TRBV3-1 with TRBJ2-3, with D unresolved. Deletions cut 2 bases from V and 4 bases from J, with 7 bases between. Germline CDR1 is LGHDT and CDR2 is YNNKEL (reference sequence). There are 13 residues in the CDR3. The CDR3 is CASSQPSADTQYF. The CDR3 coding sequence is TGTGCCAGCAGCCAACCTTCCGCAGATACGCAGTATTTT.

This clonotype turned up a few times. This chain connects TRBV10-2 to TRBJ1-2; weak D call: TRBD1 (5 bases). The CDR3 length is 14 residues. V lost 3 bases and J 4 bases, leaving 12 bases between the germline ends. Germline loops: CDR1 WSHSY, CDR2 SAAADI. CDR3: CASSEGVVSYGYTF. CDR3 nucleotides: TGCGCCAGCAGTGAAGGGGTAGTCTCCTATGGCTACACCTTC.

Remarks on this clonotype: This may arise from a read error, as a much more abundant clone is one base away. The rearrangement uses TRBV7-9 and TRBJ2-1; the D gene is possibly TRBD2 (5 bases). CDR1 is SEHNR and CDR2 is FQNEAQ in the germline V gene (reference sequence). The CDR3 extends over 16 amino acids. The CDR3 region is CATSLGGPSSYNEQFF. The CDR3 DNA is TGTGCCACCAGCTTAGGAGGCCCCAGCTCCTACAATGAGCAGTTCTTC.

This clonotype was counted between two and nine times. The rearrangement uses TRBV7-2 and TRBJ1-1, with 8 bases identical to TRBD1. CDR3 length equals 15 residues. CDR1 and CDR2 (germline): SGHTA, FQGNSA. Germline trimming cut 5 bases from V and 7 bases from J; bases unmatched to any gene: 12. This chain's CDR3 is CASSPYRGGEDEAFF. CDR3 coding DNA: TGTGCCAGCAGCCCCTACAGGGGGGGAGAGGATGAAGCTTTCTTT.

This clonotype was seen at least ten times. The chain uses TRBV12-3 or TRBV12-4 and TRBJ2-2, with 9 bases aligning to TRBD1. The CDR3 totals 16 residues. V lost 2 bases and J lost 7; bases outside the gene matches: 8. For the CDR3, the DNA is TGTGCCAGCAGTTTAACCGGGACAGGGCAGGTCGGGGAGCTGTTTTTT. Its translation: CASSLTGTGQVGELFF.

This clonotype appeared many times. The CDR3 nucleotides are TGCGCCAGCAGCTTGATCGGGTCTGGAAACACCATATATTTT. Encoded protein: CASSLIGSGNTIYF. The chain links TRBV5-1 to TRBJ1-3; D is ambiguous. Trimming stripped 1 base from V and 1 base from J, with 6 bases between. This CDR3 has 14 amino acids. The V gene's germline CDR1 is SGHRS and CDR2 YFSETQ.

This clonotype was counted ten times or more. This rearrangement joins TRBV29-1 to TRBJ2-1, with 7 nucleotides matching TRBD1. CDR1 SQVTM and CDR2 ANQGSEA come from the germline V gene. The CDR3 loop spans 12 amino acids. Germline trimming cut 7 bases from V and 6 bases from J; bases unmatched to any gene: 6. The DNA of the CDR3 is TGCAGCGCCGGGACAGCAGTCAATGAGCAGTTCTTC. It specifies CSAGTAVNEQFF.